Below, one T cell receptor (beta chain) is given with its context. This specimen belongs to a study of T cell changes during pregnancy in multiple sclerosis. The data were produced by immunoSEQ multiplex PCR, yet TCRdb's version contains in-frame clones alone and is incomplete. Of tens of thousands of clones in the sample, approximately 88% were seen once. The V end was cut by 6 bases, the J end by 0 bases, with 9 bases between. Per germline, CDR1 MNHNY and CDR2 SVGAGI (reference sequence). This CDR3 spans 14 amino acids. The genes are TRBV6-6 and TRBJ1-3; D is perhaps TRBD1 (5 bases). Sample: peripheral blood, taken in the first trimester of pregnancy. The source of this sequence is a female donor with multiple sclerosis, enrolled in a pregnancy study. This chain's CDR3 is CASRPGISGNTIYF. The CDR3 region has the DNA TGTGCCAGCAGACCAGGGATCTCTGGAAACACCATATATTTT.